What follows is one T cell receptor beta chain and its context. The antigen is not known. This entry is derived from a study of human T cells and chemical hapten exposure. Study summary: The variation in per-sample TCR yields arose mainly from small differences in pooled library volumes. Findings and limits, study-wide: TCRs at high frequency, those above 1 in 1000, did not change with DPC sensitization.

Unfractionated whole blood was the source of the extracted total RNA. Individual cDNA molecules (in the library) carried attached unique molecular identifiers. Authors' methods: A per-sample median of around 100,000 TCRs was observed, with a range of 23,224 to 690,600. TCRdb itself ran the reads through MiXCR, one entry per CDR3 protein. TCRdb's processing, not the study's, gives the V and J calls here. The sample consists of around 120,000 distinct CDR3 sequences, 8.5% of them appearing once. This sequence was found in a human donor in good health. Some clones in this sample may be carry-over from other donors' samples. Source material: whole blood.

DNA for the CDR3: TGCAGTGCTCTAACAGGGGGCCGCACTGAAGCTTTCTTT. Protein sequence: CSALTGGRTEAFF. This rearrangement joins TRBV20-1 to TRBJ1-1, with 9 positions matching TRBD1. CDR3 length: 13 amino acids. V lost 5 bases and J lost 4; bases outside the gene matches: 5. Germline V gene lookup returns CDR1 DFQATT and CDR2 SNEGSKA (reference sequence).